This paragraph reports one T cell receptor beta chain. Antigen: not known. This CDR3 has 12 residues. Trimming took 0 bases from V and 8 from J; bases not matched to a gene: 2. Germline V CDR1 and CDR2: GTSNPN, SVGIG (reference sequence). The data are from a study of T-cell memory formation after mild COVID-19. Study in general: Largely, TCR clusters stayed within a single donor.

MiXCR, applied by TCRdb to the 5' RACE reads, yields one record per CDR3 protein. Of some 490,000 distinct CDR3 sequences listed, roughly 20% are singletons. Regarding the study as a whole: Mostly located in CM and EM were contracting CD4+ clones, with contracting CD8+ clones located in EMRA. Certain responding clones were present in pre-infection memory, suggesting participation of cross-reactive memory.

The sequencing sample was made of PBMCs or a T cell subset sorted from them (not recorded which). The receptor was derived from an adult woman who had mild COVID-19 (a few samples of this study predate the infection). Cell type and time point are not known. The rearrangement uses TRBV30 and TRBJ1-2; 8 bases agree with TRBD1. The CDR3 nucleotides read TGTGCCTGGAGTGTGGGACAGGAGGGCTACACCTTC. Translating it yields CAWSVGQEGYTF.